This T cell receptor beta chain was captured in a study of somatic mutations in cytotoxic T cells in rheumatoid arthritis. The overall study: Each patient's diagnosis was followed right away by a blood draw (30 ml EDTA), before any treatment. Flow cytometric sorting isolated some V beta antibody-stained T-cell populations at nearly 100% purity, and among them were V beta1+ cells that underwent TCRB sequencing.

Comments on this clone: Its specificity is unknown.

The method was immunoSEQ multiplex PCR; TCRdb's version includes in-frame clones alone and lacks a portion of them. The sample holds under 20,000 clones, less than 85% seen once. The CDR3 has 19 amino acids. Germline loops: CDR1 MNHEY, CDR2 SMNVEV (reference sequence). J lost 4 bases, V lost 5 bases, and 17 bases had no gene match. Positive magnetic bead selection was used to isolate CD4+ and CD8+ cells; purity was checked by flow cytometry. Study outcomes and limitations: Rheumatoid arthritis patients were compared with age-matched healthy controls, and their CD8+ T-cell clonality did not differ significantly.

The sample consisted of CD8+ T cells sorted from blood. This chain uses TRBV27 with TRBJ2-3, with TRBD2 identical over 11 bases. This sequence was found in an adult with rheumatoid arthritis. DNA of the CDR3: TGTGCCAGCAGTCCCGCAGGGGGTTATAGCGGGAGGGCCTCAGATACGCAGTATTTT. This codes for CASSPAGGYSGRASDTQYF.